The 10 T cell receptor beta chains listed next were all sequenced from one sample in a study of blood T cell repertoires in COVID-19. Profiling relied on immunoSEQ multiplex PCR, and the TCRdb table lists in-frame clones only, not all of them. The sample holds 150,000 to 200,000 clones; less than 85% are singletons and the top ten take around 7%. What was sequenced was peripheral blood. Source of these receptors: a woman aged 35 to 49 with COVID-19, enrolled during active disease.

The rearrangement uses TRBV27 and TRBJ2-3, with 8 bases fitting TRBD2. This CDR3 comprises 16 residues. Germline V CDR1 and CDR2: MNHEY, SMNVEV (reference sequence). V trimming: 1 base; J trimming: 4 bases; junction bases outside the gene matches: 7. The CDR3 DNA reads as TGTGCCAGCAGTTTATACGGGAGCGGGGGATCAGATACGCAGTATTTT. Encoded protein: CASSLYGSGGSDTQYF.

The chain couples TRBV4-1 to TRBJ1-1; perhaps TRBD1 as D (5 bases). Germline lookup yields CDR1 MGHRA and CDR2 YSYEKL. This CDR3 is built from 15 residues. V lost 1 base, J lost 1 base, and 10 bases lay in between. The CDR3 is CASSQVAGPNTEAFF. The CDR3 coding sequence is TGCGCCAGCAGCCAAGTGGCAGGGCCGAACACTGAAGCTTTCTTT.

The V gene is TRBV7-2, the J gene TRBJ2-2, with 8 positions matching TRBD1. Germline V gene data show CDR1 as SGHTA and CDR2 as FQGNSA. The CDR3 sequence is 15 residues long. V lost 5 bases, J lost 4 bases, and 6 bases stayed unmatched. CDR3 coding DNA: TGTGCCAGCAGCAAGGGACAGGCTAGCACCGGGGAGCTGTTTTTT. Translated: CASSKGQASTGELFF.

The chain uses TRBV7-3 and TRBJ1-6, with a tentative D call TRBD1 (6 bases). This CDR3 region has 14 residues. Germline CDR1 SGHTA, CDR2 FQGTGA. The germline V and J ends were trimmed by 4 bases and 8 bases, with 12 bases remaining between them. The chain's CDR3 is CASSSGQFDSPLHF. CDR3 nucleotide sequence: TGTGCCAGCAGCTCCGGACAGTTTGATTCACCCCTCCACTTT.

The chain employs TRBV4-2 and TRBJ2-3, with 8 bases matching TRBD2. The CDR3 has 14 amino acids. V shed 1 base, J shed 8 bases, and the junction held 5 bases outside the gene matches. Germline CDR1 LGHNA, CDR2 YNFKEQ. This chain's CDR3 is CASSQGTSNPTQYF. Here the CDR3 DNA reads TGTGCCAGCAGCCAAGGGACTAGCAACCCTACGCAGTATTTT.

The chain recombines TRBV4-1 with TRBJ1-4, with a weak D call TRBD1 (5 bases). The length of the CDR3 is 15 residues. CDR1 MGHRA and CDR2 YSYEKL come from the germline V gene. Trimming removed 7 bases from V and 8 bases from J, with 20 bases in between. CDR3 loop: CASTTPGQGREKLFF. The CDR3 DNA is TGCGCCAGCACGACCCCGGGCCAGGGTAGGGAAAAACTGTTTTTT.

J is TRBJ1-2 and V is TRBV7-9; a possible D gene is TRBD1 (5 bases). The germline gives CDR1 SEHNR, CDR2 FQNEAQ (reference sequence). The CDR3 spans 13 residues. V dropped 4 bases and J dropped 12 bases, with 18 bases sitting between them. CDR3: CASSSNPQVANTF. The CDR3 nucleotides are TGTGCCAGCAGCTCCAACCCACAGGTCGCAAACACCTTC. The whole variable domain, filled in from reference TRBV7-9 and TRBJ1-2, reads DTGVSQNPRHKITKRGQNVTFRCDPISEHNRLYWYRQTLGQGPEFLTYFQNEAQLEKSRLLSDRFSAERPKGSFSTLEIQRTEQGDSAMYLCASSSNPQVANTFGSGTRLTVV.

In its sample, this clone was seen a few times. The chain recombines TRBV2 with TRBJ2-3, with D maybe TRBD1 (6 bases). Germline V gives CDR1 SNHLY, CDR2 FYNNEI. The CDR3 loop spans 15 amino acids. Trimming shortened V by 5 bases and J by 2 bases, and 14 bases separated the two germline ends. The CDR3 nucleotides are TGTGCCAGCAGTTATATGGGGACACACACAGATACGCAGTATTTT. Residues: CASSYMGTHTDTQYF.

The sample holds a few counts of this clone. The V gene is TRBV10-3, the J gene TRBJ1-5; no firm D call. Germline V gene lookup returns CDR1 ENHRY and CDR2 SYGVKD. The V gene lost 4 bases and the J gene lost 5 bases, with 9 bases spanning the gap. CDR3 size: 13 residues. CDR3 loop: CAISVSPHQPQHF. The CDR3 DNA is TGTGCCATCAGTGTTTCTCCCCATCAGCCCCAGCATTTT.

The V and J genes are TRBV7-9 and TRBJ2-5, with a tentative D call TRBD2 (5 bases). Trimming shortened V by 5 bases and J by 4 bases, and 20 bases separated the two germline ends. Germline lookup yields CDR1 SEHNR and CDR2 FQNEAQ (reference sequence). This CDR3 is 16 amino acids long. CDR3 bases: TGTGCCAGCAGCCCTATGGACTCCCCTAGGGTAGAGACCCAGTACTTC. Its protein is CASSPMDSPRVETQYF.